These 21 T cell receptor beta chains came from one sample sequenced in a study of beta chain features in type 1 diabetes. The sequenced template was cDNA made from the entire isolated RNA. Clones were read by immunoSEQ multiplex PCR, and TCRdb kept only the in-frame ones, dropping some. The data show 680,000 or so clones, roughly 15% seen once. The sample consisted of naive CD4+ T cells from blood. All receptors come from a man between 18 and 35 years old in good health.

This clone was detected a few times. The gene calls are TRBV28 and TRBJ2-5, with a weak D call TRBD2 (6 bases). With 8 bases removed from V and 2 bases from J, the gap between germline ends came to 15 bases. The CDR3 covers 14 residues. Germline-derived CDR1 and CDR2 are MDHEN and SYDVKM. In nucleotides, the CDR3 is TGTGCCAGCCGTCGGGGGAACAGACAAGAGACCCAGTACTTC. This translates into CASRRGNRQETQYF.

This clone was recorded a few times. V is TRBV18 and J is TRBJ2-1; TRBD2 aligns across 11 bases. The CDR3 consists of 14 residues. Looked up from germline, CDR1 is KGHSH and CDR2 is LQKENI. V dropped 6 bases and J dropped 7; count of bases not matched to a gene: 5. CDR3: CASSSGLAVNEQFF. The CDR3 DNA is TGTGCCAGCTCCTCGGGACTAGCGGTAAATGAGCAGTTCTTC. Full variable domain (rest looked up from reference TRBV18 and TRBJ2-1): NAGVMQNPRHLVRRRGQEARLRCSPMKGHSHVYWYRQLPEEGLKFMVYLQKENIIDESGMPKERFSAEFPKEGPSILRIQQVVRGDSAAYFCASSSGLAVNEQFFGPGTRLTVL.

This chain uses TRBV6-1 with TRBJ2-6; D uncertain. This CDR3 comprises 16 residues. Germline-derived CDR1 and CDR2 are MNHNS and SASEGT. With 4 bases removed from V and 0 bases from J, the gap between germline ends came to 10 bases. CDR3 nucleotides: TGTGCCAGCAGTGGAAGCAGCAGCTCTGGGGCCAACGTCCTGACTTTC. Residues: CASSGSSSSGANVLTF.

This clone has a handful of counts. V usage is TRBV7-2 and J usage is TRBJ2-1; a possible D gene is TRBD2 (7 bases). V was cut by 3 bases and J by 9 bases, with 15 bases left in between. CDR1 is SGHTA and CDR2 is FQGNSA in the germline V gene. The CDR3 covers 14 residues. Here the CDR3 DNA reads TGTGCCAGCAGCTTCCACAGGGAGGGGAGTGAGCAGTTCTTC. Its translation is CASSFHREGSEQFF.

A few counts support this clone. The V gene is TRBV7-2, the J gene TRBJ2-3; D unresolved. The CDR3 contains 15 residues. Germline values: CDR1 SGHTA, CDR2 FQGNSA. The germline V and J ends were trimmed by 10 bases and 9 bases, with 26 bases remaining between them. The DNA for the CDR3 is TGTGCCACTCCACCGCCTGGGTCGCCAGCGACGACGCAGTATTTT. Translating it yields CATPPPGSPATTQYF.

The table lists this clone with a few counts. The chain couples TRBV5-4 to TRBJ2-7, with D hard to call. The germline V gene has CDR1 SGHNT and CDR2 YYREEE (reference sequence). V was cut by 4 bases and J by 3 bases, with 11 bases left in between. The CDR3 is 13 amino acids. The CDR3 spells CASSPRNRYEQYF. Written as DNA, the CDR3 is TGTGCCAGCAGCCCCAGGAATCGCTACGAGCAGTACTTC.

This clone was seen more than once but under ten times. This chain links TRBV6-5 with TRBJ2-7; 12 nucleotides line up with TRBD2. The V gene end was trimmed by 2 bases and the J gene end by 6 bases; junction bases not matched to a gene: 5. CDR1 MNHEY and CDR2 SVGAGI come from the germline V gene. The CDR3 length is 15 residues. The CDR3 nucleotides read TGTGCCAGCAGTTACCAACTAGCGGGAGGAGGCGAGCAGTACTTC. It yields the protein CASSYQLAGGGEQYF.

There are a few counts of this clone. The rearrangement uses TRBV21-1 and TRBJ2-7; the table's TRBD2 call for D was not verified on the DNA. TRBV21-1 is shown as a pseudogene. This CDR3 spans 13 amino acids. CDR3 in amino acids: CASSKAPGGEQYF. In DNA, the CDR3 is TGTGCCAGCAGCAAAGCGCCGGGAGGCGAGCAGTACTTC.

The V and J genes are TRBV5-1 and TRBJ1-2; 7 nucleotides line up with TRBD1. The CDR3 runs to 15 residues. The J segment lost 0 bases and the V segment lost 2 bases, leaving 4 bases of the junction unmatched. In germline, CDR1 is SGHRS, CDR2 YFSETQ. The DNA of the CDR3 is TGCGCCAGCAGCTTAACAGGGGTAGCTAACTATGGCTACACCTTC. Translated: CASSLTGVANYGYTF.

The rearrangement uses TRBV2 and TRBJ2-3; D unresolved. Germline V gene lookup returns CDR1 SNHLY and CDR2 FYNNEI. V was cut by 7 bases and J by 4 bases, with 6 bases left in between. The CDR3 covers 11 residues. The CDR3 DNA reads as TGTGCCAGCATGAGATCAGATACGCAGTATTTT. This gives the protein CASMRSDTQYF.

This clone turned up a few times. The chain has TRBV5-4 and TRBJ1-5, with D perhaps TRBD1 (6 bases). Trimming pared 4 bases from V and 1 base from J, leaving 15 bases between. CDR1 is SGHNT, CDR2 YYREEE, per germline (reference sequence). The CDR3 contains 16 residues. The DNA for the CDR3 is TGTGCCAGCAGCCATACAGGGAGAGGGAGCAATCAGCCCCAGCATTTT. Translating it yields CASSHTGRGSNQPQHF.

V gene TRBV28 combines with J gene TRBJ1-2; tentative D call: TRBD1 (5 bases). The CDR3 is 13 residues long. CDR1 and CDR2 (germline): MDHEN, SYDVKM. V was shortened by 6 bases and J by 4 bases, with 12 bases between the two germline ends. The CDR3 DNA is TGTGCCAGCAGGCAACAGGTCTCCTATGGCTACACCTTC. This encodes CASRQQVSYGYTF.

Regarding this clone: Relative to the germline gene, one junction end is altered; a read error may explain this. The chain links TRBV7-7 to TRBJ2-5; 11 bases match TRBD2. Germline loops: CDR1 SSHAT, CDR2 FNYEAQ (reference sequence). The CDR3 length is 16 residues. CDR3 protein: CASSLTSGVPQETQYF. CDR3 coding DNA: TGTGCTAGCAGCTTGACTAGCGGGGTTCCTCAAGAGACCCAGTACTTC.

This clone was seen a few times. The V gene is TRBV18, the J gene TRBJ2-7, with a possible D match to TRBD2 (6 bases). The CDR3 is made up of 13 amino acids. Germline V CDR1 and CDR2: KGHSH, LQKENI. Trimming stripped 6 bases from V and 1 base from J, with 10 bases between. The CDR3 DNA reads TGTGCCAGCTCGGGTAGCGGTTCCTACGAGCAGTACTTC. This encodes CASSGSGSYEQYF.

The chain's CDR3 is CATSRVIAGGPYEQYF. As DNA, the CDR3 is TGTGCCACCAGCAGAGTGATAGCGGGAGGGCCGTACGAGCAGTACTTC. V gene TRBV15 combines with J gene TRBJ2-7, with 11 bases matching TRBD2. Germline V CDR1 and CDR2: LNHNV, YYDKDF (reference sequence). There are 16 residues in the CDR3. Unmatched junction bases numbered 6, after V lost 1 base and J lost 4 bases. Looking up the rest from reference TRBV15 and TRBJ2-7 gives the full variable domain: DAMVIQNPRYQVTQFGKPVTLSCSQTLNHNVMYWYQQKSSQAPKLLFHYYDKDFNNEADTPDNFQSRRPNTSFCFLDIRSPGLGDTAMYLCATSRVIAGGPYEQYFGPGTRLTVT.

The rearrangement links TRBV7-2 to TRBJ2-7; D is uncertain. Germline CDR1 and CDR2: SGHTA and FQGNSA. V was cut by 1 base and J by 6 bases, with 16 bases left in between. This CDR3 comprises 15 residues. The CDR3 reads CASSLDRVGLAEQYF. CDR3 nucleotides: TGTGCCAGCAGCTTAGACCGGGTTGGGTTGGCCGAGCAGTACTTC. The variable domain in full, with the rest retrieved from reference TRBV7-2 and TRBJ2-7, is GAGVSQSPSNKVTEKGKDVELRCDPISGHTALYWYRQSLGQGLEFLIYFQGNSAPDKSGLPSDRFSAERTGGSVSTLTIQRTQQEDSAVYLCASSLDRVGLAEQYFGPGTRLTVT.

V usage is TRBV10-3 and J usage is TRBJ1-1, with D uncertain. CDR1 and CDR2 from the germline V gene are ENHRY and SYGVKD. V was shortened by 8 bases and J by 0 bases, with 10 bases between the two germline ends. The CDR3 consists of 13 residues. The CDR3 loop is CAIGKGLNTEAFF. DNA of the CDR3: TGTGCCATCGGAAAGGGATTGAACACTGAAGCTTTCTTT.

This chain links TRBV10-3 with TRBJ2-2, with 7 bases matching TRBD2. The junction had 4 bases not matched to a gene; V was cut back by 9 bases and J by 0 bases. The CDR3 length is 14 residues. Germline-derived CDR1 and CDR2 are ENHRY and SYGVKD. The CDR3 loop reads CAIASGTNTGELFF. Written as DNA, the CDR3 is TGTGCCATTGCTAGCGGTACGAACACCGGGGAGCTGTTTTTT.

This clone appeared a few times. The CDR3 spells CASSWQGPDTQYF. CDR3 coding DNA: TGTGCCAGCAGCTGGCAAGGGCCGGATACGCAGTATTTT. The chain uses TRBV5-6 and TRBJ2-3; D gene uncertain. V was trimmed by 3 bases and J by 6 bases, leaving 11 bases between them. The germline gives CDR1 SGHDT, CDR2 YYEEEE. CDR3 size: 13 residues. Drawing the rest from reference TRBV5-6 and TRBJ2-3, the complete variable domain is DAGVTQSPTHLIKTRGQQVTLRCSPKSGHDTVSWYQQALGQGPQFIFQYYEEEERQRGNFPDRFSGHQFPNYSSELNVNALLLGDSALYLCASSWQGPDTQYFGPGTRLTVL.

The genes are TRBV19 and TRBJ2-1; no clear D gene. CDR3 length: 14 amino acids. Trimming took 0 bases from V and 15 from J, leaving 18 bases between them. CDR1 LNHDA and CDR2 SQIVND come from the germline V gene (reference sequence). The CDR3 DNA reads as TGTGCCAGTAGTATAGATTCGGCTACCACTCCCGGGTTCTTC. It yields the protein CASSIDSATTPGFF.

This clone has more than one count but fewer than ten. CDR3 residues: CASSSGVQETQYF. The CDR3, as DNA: TGTGCCAGCAGCTCGGGGGTTCAAGAGACCCAGTACTTC. The rearrangement uses TRBV5-4 and TRBJ2-5; weak D call: TRBD2 (6 bases). The CDR3 spans 13 residues. Germline lookup yields CDR1 SGHNT and CDR2 YYREEE (reference sequence). V dropped 3 bases and J dropped 2 bases, with 8 bases sitting between them.